This TCR beta chain appears in the sequencing data of a study of blood T cell repertoires in COVID-19 (dated by TCRdb to about 2020). In terms of the full investigation: Samples from collaborators originated in the United States, Italy and Spain and spanned both the acute and convalescent phases of COVID-19. The dataset comprised deeply sampled blood TCRbeta repertoires from subjects exposed to, actively infected with, or recovered from COVID-19. The prospective study material was composed of cDNA or gDNA derived from T cells, B-cell-depleted T cells, or PBMCs. Where available, HLA class I and class II types were taken from metadata supplied by the sample provider and were not determined by assay-based typing. Nearly every sample came with metadata listing a de-identified subject ID, COVID-19 status, age in years and sex. Samples were obtained from the ongoing ImmuneRACE study (first 160 participants) and from about 1,300 subjects provided by 6 global collaborators. A freely available public database, intended as a resource for researchers studying the immune response to SARS-CoV-2, is where the repertoires were released.

Each collaborating institution followed its own protocols to collect whole blood in K2EDTA tubes. Collaborator samples were shipped for TCRbeta analysis as frozen whole blood, isolated PBMCs, or DNA extracted from either sample type. On this clone: Its antigen is unknown. Per-base qualities were not stored, and no clone one base away is much larger.

On the study overall, not on this receptor specifically: The quantity of clinical and demographic metadata differed by source and by participant and was supplied without curation.

There are 13 amino acids in the CDR3, from cysteine to phenylalanine inclusive. Only the CDR3 DNA is retained, 39 bases long and in frame from the first base. Trimming takes 9 bases from V and 4 bases from J, and the germline ends sit 15 bases apart. Taken from the germline V gene (reference sequence), the CDR1 and CDR2 loops are LGHDT and YNNKEL. TCRbeta CDR3 regions were amplified from genomic DNA using the immunoSEQ Assay, a bias-controlled multiplex PCR. In the paper's pipeline: Within the assay, amplification of reference gene primers was used to estimate how many nucleated cells each sample contained. To quantify the absolute abundance of each unique TCRbeta CDR3 rearrangement, sequence reads were collapsed and filtered. For each sample, productive Simpson clonality was calculated as the square root of Simpson's diversity index across productive rearrangements. This immuneACCESS table, as held by TCRdb, lists in-frame sequences with V and J called but not all clones. Of the missing ones, under half trace to an unresolved V gene in checked studies; the others have no known cause. V, J and clone size are those of that table, while D and trimming were read from the DNA. This sample is represented by about 440,000 clones; about 89% of them were singletons. The biggest ten clones account for 4.3% of the sample.

This clonotype originated in a woman under 40 with acute or convalescent COVID-19. The V and J segments used are TRBV3-1 (or the pseudogene TRBV3-2) and TRBJ1-1; a confident D gene designation cannot be given. Sequencing was done on a sample of peripheral blood. The nucleotides are TGTGCCAGTAACTCACAGCCCAGCACTGAAGCTTTCTTT. Protein translation: CASNSQPSTEAFF.